The present entry profiles one T cell receptor beta chain with its context. The antigen remains undetermined. The study profiled TCR beta VDJ and CDR3 using genomic DNA as template. One entry per CDR3 protein, called by TCRdb with MiXCR from the reads. The table includes some 200,000 distinct CDR3 sequences, around 49% detected once. These data come from a study of CD8+CD57+ T cells in acquired aplastic anemia. Study in general: The DNA of sorted CD4+ and CD8+ cells averaged roughly 3.2 ug. Whole-study findings and limits: Patients and controls shared twenty-nine CD8+ CDR3 sequences. Patients and controls were not found to differ significantly in CD8+ Simpson's diversity.

CD8+CD57+ cell expansion, shown by flow cytometry, had occurred in the patients selected for sequencing. Patients were therapy-naive when their blood was sampled. Material: sorted CD4+, CD8+, or CD8+CD57+ T cells (not recorded which) from PBMCs. The receptor was isolated from a human donor with aplastic anemia.

CDR3 DNA sequence: TGTGCCACCAGTGATGGACAGGCTGACTATGGCTACACCTTC. Protein: CATSDGQADYGYTF. The chain uses TRBV24-1 and TRBJ1-2; TRBD1 agrees at 7 bases. This CDR3 spans 14 amino acids. J gave up 3 bases and V 3 bases, and 3 bases lay outside the gene matches. The germline CDR1 and CDR2 sequences are KGHDR and SFDVKD.